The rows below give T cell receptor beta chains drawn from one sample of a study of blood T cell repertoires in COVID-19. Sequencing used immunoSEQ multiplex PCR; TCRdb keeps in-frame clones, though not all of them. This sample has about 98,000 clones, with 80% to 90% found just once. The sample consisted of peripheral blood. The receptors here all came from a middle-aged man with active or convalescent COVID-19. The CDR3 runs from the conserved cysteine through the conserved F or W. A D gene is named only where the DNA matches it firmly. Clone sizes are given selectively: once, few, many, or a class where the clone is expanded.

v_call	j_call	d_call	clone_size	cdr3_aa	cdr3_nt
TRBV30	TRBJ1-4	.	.	CAWEGAGFGKLFF	TGTGCCTGGGAAGGGGCAGGGTTCGGAAAACTGTTTTTT
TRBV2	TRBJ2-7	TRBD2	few	CASRRAGGPYEQYF	TGTGCCAGCAGGCGAGCGGGGGGGCCCTACGAGCAGTACTTC
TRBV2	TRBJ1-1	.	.	CASSDPGQPNTEAFF	TGTGCCAGCAGTGATCCGGGACAACCGAACACTGAAGCTTTCTTT
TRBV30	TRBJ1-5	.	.	CAWSVLGQSNQPQHF	TGTGCCTGGAGTGTACTTGGGCAGAGCAATCAGCCCCAGCATTTT
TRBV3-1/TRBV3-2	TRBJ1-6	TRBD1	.	CASSQGAGQGSPLHF	TGTGCCAGCAGCCAAGGCGCGGGACAGGGCTCACCCCTCCACTTT
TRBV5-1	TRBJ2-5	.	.	CASSLDQGGDETQYF	TGCGCCAGCAGCTTGGACCAGGGGGGCGATGAGACCCAGTACTTC
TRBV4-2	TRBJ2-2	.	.	CASSRFSGDAGELFF	TGTGCCAGCAGCCGCTTCTCAGGGGATGCCGGGGAGCTGTTTTTT
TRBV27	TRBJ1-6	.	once	CASSRGNSPLHF	TGTGCCAGCAGCCGGGGAAATTCACCCCTCCACTTT
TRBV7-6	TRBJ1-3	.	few	CASSPRVSGGNTIYF	TGTGCCAGCAGCCCCCGGGTCTCGGGGGGAAACACCATATATTTT
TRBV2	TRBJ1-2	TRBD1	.	CASSETQGNYGYTF	TGTGCCAGCAGTGAAACACAGGGGAACTATGGCTACACCTTC
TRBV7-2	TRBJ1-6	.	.	CASSLNPGSYNSPLHF	TGTGCCAGCAGCTTAAACCCGGGCTCCTATAATTCACCCCTCCACTTT
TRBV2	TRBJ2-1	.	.	CASILYNEQFF	TGTGCCAGCATCCTTTACAATGAGCAGTTCTTC
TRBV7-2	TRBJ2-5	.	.	CASSEAWLIRETQYF	TGTGCCAGCAGCGAGGCTTGGCTGATTAGGGAGACCCAGTACTTC
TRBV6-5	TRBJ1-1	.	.	CASRYRGEAEAFF	TGTGCCAGCAGATATCGTGGGGAGGCTGAAGCTTTCTTT
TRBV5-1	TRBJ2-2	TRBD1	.	CASSLMTGTNTGELFF	TGCGCCAGCAGCTTGATGACAGGGACGAACACCGGGGAGCTGTTTTTT
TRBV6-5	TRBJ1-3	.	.	CASSTGNTIYF	TGTGCCAGCAGCACTGGAAACACCATATATTTT
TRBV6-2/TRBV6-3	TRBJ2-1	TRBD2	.	CASSYAGGLMNEQFF	TGTGCCAGCAGTTACGCGGGGGGGCTTATGAATGAGCAGTTCTTC
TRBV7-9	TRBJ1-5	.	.	CASSLREQPQHF	TGTGCCAGCAGCTTGCGGGAGCAGCCCCAGCATTTT
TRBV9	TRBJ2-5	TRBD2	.	CASSVVPAGGPYQETQYF	TGTGCCAGCAGCGTAGTGCCAGCGGGGGGCCCGTACCAAGAGACCCAGTACTTC